Following are 21 T cell receptor beta chains from one sample sequenced in a study of blood T cell repertoires in COVID-19. Some clones are missing from TCRdb's copy, which holds only in-frame ones; the method was immunoSEQ multiplex PCR. The repertoire consists of tens of thousands of clones, with around 87% occurring once and the leading ten covering approximately 16%. The sequenced material came from peripheral blood. These TCRs come from a man in his forties with COVID-19, enrolled during active disease.

The chain has TRBV5-1 and TRBJ2-1; D is perhaps TRBD2 (6 bases). The CDR3 sequence is 14 residues long. Trimming took 4 bases from V and 0 from J, leaving 8 bases between them. Germline V gives CDR1 SGHRS, CDR2 YFSETQ. The DNA for the CDR3 is TGCGCCAGCAGCCGGGGGAGCTCCTACAATGAGCAGTTCTTC. Translation: CASSRGSSYNEQFF. The whole variable domain, filled in from reference TRBV5-1 and TRBJ2-1, reads KAGVTQTPRYLIKTRGQQVTLSCSPISGHRSVSWYQQTPGQGLQFLFEYFSETQRNKGNFPGRFSGRQFSNSRSEMNVSTLELGDSALYLCASSRGSSYNEQFFGPGTRLTVL.

The chain combines TRBV7-2 with TRBJ2-3; the D is unclear. The germline gives CDR1 SGHTA, CDR2 FQGNSA. The CDR3 spans 14 residues. The V end lost 4 bases, the J end lost 0 bases, and 8 bases lay between the germline ends. The CDR3 region is CASSSFSSTDTQYF. For the CDR3, the DNA is TGTGCCAGCAGCTCCTTCAGTAGCACAGATACGCAGTATTTT.

CDR3 nucleotides: TGTGCCAGCAGTCCCGACAGGGCGGCATCGGGTGGCTACACCTTC. Translated, it gives CASSPDRAASGGYTF. The chain has TRBV2 and TRBJ1-2; 7 bases match TRBD1. The CDR3 sequence is 15 residues long. Germline V gene sequence: CDR1 SNHLY, CDR2 FYNNEI. Trimming removed 5 bases from V and 7 bases from J; junction bases left unmatched: 13. The full variable domain, its missing parts supplied by reference TRBV2 and TRBJ1-2, is EPEVTQTPSHQVTQMGQEVILRCVPISNHLYFYWYRQILGQKVEFLVSFYNNEISEKSEIFDDQFSVERPDGSNFTLKIRSTKLEDSAMYFCASSPDRAASGGYTFGSGTRLTVV.

CDR3 sequence (DNA): TGTGCCTGGAGTGTGGGCCATGCCAGCTCCTACGAGCAGTACTTC. This translates into CAWSVGHASSYEQYF. The chain employs TRBV30 and TRBJ2-7; D is undetermined. V shed 0 bases and J shed 0 bases, with 12 bases lying between them. Germline V CDR1 and CDR2: GTSNPN, SVGIG (reference sequence). This CDR3 has 15 amino acids.

This chain uses TRBV30 with TRBJ2-2, with D hard to call. From germline, CDR1 is GTSNPN and CDR2 SVGIG (reference sequence). The CDR3 length is 13 residues. The V and J ends lost 4 bases and 7 bases respectively, with 13 bases between them. As DNA, the CDR3 is TGTGCCTGGAACTCGGGTCGGTTCGGGGAGCTGTTTTTT. Translated: CAWNSGRFGELFF.

CDR3 protein: CASSEPGQGAYNEQFF. DNA for the CDR3: TGTGCCAGCAGTGAACCCGGACAGGGTGCCTACAATGAGCAGTTCTTC. The chain carries TRBV6-1 and TRBJ2-1, with TRBD1 identical over 8 bases. The trim removed 2 bases at V and 2 bases at J, leaving 5 bases unmatched. Germline V lookup: CDR1 MNHNS, CDR2 SASEGT. This CDR3 has 16 amino acids.

The CDR3 nucleotides are TGTGCCAGCGGCCCGCTGCGGGAGTCCTACGAGCAGTACTTC. Protein: CASGPLRESYEQYF. V is TRBV11-2 and J is TRBJ2-7; the match to TRBD2 covers 7 bases. Trimming removed 8 bases from V and 1 base from J; junction bases left unmatched: 8. CDR1 and CDR2 (germline): SGHAT, FQNNGV. This CDR3 spans 14 amino acids.

This clone was counted between two and nine times. The chain couples TRBV11-3 to TRBJ2-5; 9 bases align to TRBD2. The CDR3 is made up of 15 amino acids. The junction had 8 bases not matched to a gene; V was cut back by 4 bases and J by 5 bases. Per the germline V gene, CDR1 is SGHNT and CDR2 is YENEEA. The CDR3 DNA follows: TGTGCCAGCAGCTCAAGGACTAGCGAGGGGGAGACCCAGTACTTC. Translated: CASSSRTSEGETQYF.

This clone was picked up a small number of times. V gene TRBV28 combines with J gene TRBJ2-1, with D maybe TRBD2 (6 bases). The CDR3 sequence is 15 residues long. The germline V gene encodes CDR1 MDHEN and CDR2 SYDVKM. Trimming cost V 11 bases and J 2 bases, with 19 bases left between them. CDR3 region: CAGGVGEHPYNEQFF. The DNA for the CDR3 is TGTGCCGGAGGGGTCGGGGAGCATCCCTACAATGAGCAGTTCTTC.

Only one count was recorded for this clone. The chain employs TRBV19 and TRBJ2-5, with D possibly being TRBD2 (7 bases). V was trimmed by 6 bases and J by 5 bases, leaving 16 bases between them. The germline V gene encodes CDR1 LNHDA and CDR2 SQIVND (reference sequence). The CDR3 is 14 residues long. CDR3 residues: CASRARGGLETQYF. CDR3 nucleotide sequence: TGTGCCAGTAGGGCGAGGGGGGGCCTGGAGACCCAGTACTTC. Together with reference TRBV19 and TRBJ2-5, the CDR3 gives the full variable domain: DGGITQSPKYLFRKEGQNVTLSCEQNLNHDAMYWYRQDPGQGLRLIYYSQIVNDFQKGDIAEGYSVSREKKESFPLTVTSAQKNPTAFYLCASRARGGLETQYFGPGTRLLVL.

The chain has TRBV10-1 and TRBJ1-4; TRBD1 matches at 10 bases. Per germline, CDR1 WNHNN and CDR2 SYGVQD (reference sequence). V gave up 6 bases and J gave up 8 bases; unmatched junction bases: 3. This CDR3 contains 13 residues. The CDR3: CASRGTGEEKLFF. The CDR3, as DNA: TGCGCCAGCAGAGGGACAGGGGAAGAAAAACTGTTTTTT.

V usage is TRBV3-1 (or the pseudogene TRBV3-2) and J usage is TRBJ2-6; D is possibly TRBD2 (6 bases). CDR3 length: 16 residues. With 0 bases removed from V and 1 base from J, the gap between germline ends came to 7 bases. Germline CDR1 and CDR2: LGHDT and YNNKEL (reference sequence). CDR3 bases: TGTGCCAGCAGCCAAGACGCGGGGTCTGGGGCCAACGTCCTGACTTTC. Translation: CASSQDAGSGANVLTF.

This rearrangement joins TRBV10-3 to TRBJ1-2; D gene ambiguous. The ends were cut back, 3 bases at V and 6 bases at J, with 11 bases in the middle. This CDR3 has 13 amino acids. Germline CDR1 and CDR2: ENHRY and SYGVKD. CDR3 region: CAISDVTNDGYTF. For the CDR3, the DNA is TGTGCCATCAGTGATGTGACAAACGATGGCTACACCTTC.

The genes are TRBV20-1 and TRBJ1-3, with TRBD1 matching 8 bases. This CDR3 has 16 residues. V was clipped by 3 bases and J by 4 bases; unmatched bases: 11. From germline, CDR1 is DFQATT and CDR2 SNEGSKA (reference sequence). The DNA of the CDR3 is TGCAGTGCTAGTGTGGGCAGGGGGCAAACGGGAAACACCATATATTTT. This codes for CSASVGRGQTGNTIYF.

The V call is TRBV11-3, the J call TRBJ1-4; the match to TRBD1 covers 8 bases. Germline trimming cut 5 bases from V and 0 bases from J; bases unmatched to any gene: 8. CDR3 length: 17 residues. Germline V CDR1 and CDR2: SGHNT, YENEEA. Written as DNA, the CDR3 is TGTGCCAGCAGCCTATTCGAACAGGGGGCAACTAATGAAAAACTGTTTTTT. Translation: CASSLFEQGATNEKLFF.

This clone has a single count. The chain recombines TRBV7-8 with TRBJ2-7; TRBD1 aligns across 7 bases. Germline lookup yields CDR1 SGHVS and CDR2 FQNEAQ. J lost 0 bases, V lost 3 bases, and 5 bases had no gene match. The CDR3 covers 15 residues. The CDR3 loop reads CASSFRTGSSYEQYF. The CDR3 DNA is TGTGCCAGCAGCTTTAGGACAGGCAGCTCCTACGAGCAGTACTTC.

This chain joins TRBV12-3 or TRBV12-4 and TRBJ2-1; D gene unclear. The CDR3 runs to 12 residues. V gave up 6 bases and J gave up 0 bases, with 3 bases separating them. As DNA, the CDR3 is TGTGCCAGCAGGGCCTCCTACAATGAGCAGTTCTTC. Its translation is CASRASYNEQFF.

This sequence joins TRBV3-1 (or the pseudogene TRBV3-2) and TRBJ2-5; D perhaps matches TRBD2 (6 bases). The CDR3 contains 13 residues. The V gene's germline CDR1 is LGHDT and CDR2 YNNKEL (reference sequence). V shed 5 bases and J shed 7 bases, with 14 bases lying between them. CDR3 residues: CASSSQQEGTQYF. CDR3 DNA sequence: TGTGCCAGCAGCTCACAGCAGGAGGGGACCCAGTACTTC.

The V gene is TRBV1, the J gene TRBJ1-5; the tabulated D call, TRBD1, remains unverified against the DNA. TRBV1 is annotated as a pseudogene. The CDR3 is 14 amino acids. For the CDR3, the DNA is TGCACCAGCAGTCGGGACAGCCGCAATCAGCCCCAGCATTTT. Its protein is CTSSRDSRNQPQHF.

The chain links TRBV10-3 to TRBJ1-1; 9 bases map to TRBD1. Germline CDR1 ENHRY, CDR2 SYGVKD. Trimming took 4 bases from V and 1 from J; bases not matched to a gene: 4. The CDR3 runs to 15 residues. In nucleotides, the CDR3 is TGTGCCATCAGTGGGACAGGGGACCCGAACACTGAAGCTTTCTTT. Translating it yields CAISGTGDPNTEAFF.

CDR3 DNA: TGTGCCAGCAGCTCGGGACTAGCGGGGGGATATCAAGAGACCCAGTACTTC. Translated: CASSSGLAGGYQETQYF. The V and J genes are TRBV7-2 and TRBJ2-5, with TRBD2 matching over 15 bases. V lost 4 bases and J lost 2; bases outside the gene matches: 5. CDR3 length: 17 residues. In germline, CDR1 is SGHTA, CDR2 FQGNSA.